The entry below describes one TCR beta chain. The sample comes from a study of CD4 T cell repertoires in COVID-19. Clones were read by immunoSEQ multiplex PCR, and TCRdb kept only the in-frame ones, dropping some. The sample records 8,000 or so clones, under 90% being singletons. The memory T cells were sequenced right after ex vivo isolation, without culture. The CDR3 covers 13 residues. Between the trimmed V and J ends, which lost 4 bases and 12 bases, there was a span of 16 bases. Germline V gene data show CDR1 as SGHDN and CDR2 as FVKESK. This TCR came from a human donor who had COVID-19. This sample comprised effector memory CD4+ T cells from blood, obtained before the COVID-19 pandemic. The V gene is TRBV14, the J gene TRBJ2-1; unclear D gene. CDR3 bases: TGTGCCAGCAGCCCCTTCCGAACCACGGGGCAGTTCTTC. This encodes CASSPFRTTGQFF.